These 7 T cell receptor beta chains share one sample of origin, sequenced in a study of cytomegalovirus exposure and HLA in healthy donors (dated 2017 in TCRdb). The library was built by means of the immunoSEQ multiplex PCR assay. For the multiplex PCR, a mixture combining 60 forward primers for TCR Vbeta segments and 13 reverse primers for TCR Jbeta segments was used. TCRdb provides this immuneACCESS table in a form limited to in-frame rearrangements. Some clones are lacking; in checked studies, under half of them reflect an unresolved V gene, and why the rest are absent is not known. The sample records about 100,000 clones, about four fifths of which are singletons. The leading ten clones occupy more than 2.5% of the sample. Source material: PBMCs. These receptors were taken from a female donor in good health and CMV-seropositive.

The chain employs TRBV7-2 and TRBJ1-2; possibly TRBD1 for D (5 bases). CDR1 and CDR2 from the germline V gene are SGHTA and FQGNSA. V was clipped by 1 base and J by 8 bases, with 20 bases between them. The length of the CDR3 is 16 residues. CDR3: CASSLEFSGRAGGYTF. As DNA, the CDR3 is TGTGCCAGCAGCTTAGAGTTTTCGGGCAGGGCGGGAGGCTACACCTTC.

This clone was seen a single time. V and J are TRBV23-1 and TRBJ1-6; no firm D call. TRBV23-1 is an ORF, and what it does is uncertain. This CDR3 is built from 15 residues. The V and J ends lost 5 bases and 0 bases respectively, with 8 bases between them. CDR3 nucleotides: TGCGCCAGCAGTTGTTACAGCTCCTATAATTCACCCCTCCACTTT. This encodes CASSCYSSYNSPLHF.

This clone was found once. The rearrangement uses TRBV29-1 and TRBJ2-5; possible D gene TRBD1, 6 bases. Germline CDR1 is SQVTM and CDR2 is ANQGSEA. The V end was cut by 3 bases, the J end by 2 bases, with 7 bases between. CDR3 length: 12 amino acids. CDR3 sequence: CSVETGQETQYF. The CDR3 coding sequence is TGCAGCGTTGAGACAGGACAAGAGACCCAGTACTTC.

Here the CDR3 DNA reads TGTGCCAGCAGCGTTCAGGGAAGCACCTACAATGAGCAGTTCTTC. Translated, it gives CASSVQGSTYNEQFF. The rearrangement joins TRBV9 to TRBJ2-1, with D possibly matching TRBD1 (5 bases). V lost 2 bases to trimming and J lost 2 bases, with 11 bases between them. The CDR3 totals 15 residues. Germline-derived CDR1 and CDR2 are SGDLS and YYNGEE.

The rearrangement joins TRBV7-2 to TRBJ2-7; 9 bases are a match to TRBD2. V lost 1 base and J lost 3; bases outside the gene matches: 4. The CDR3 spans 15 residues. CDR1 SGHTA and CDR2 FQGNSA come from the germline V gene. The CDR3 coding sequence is TGTGCCAGCAGCTTAGAGATTAGCGGGGGCTACGAGCAGTACTTC. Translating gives CASSLEISGGYEQYF.

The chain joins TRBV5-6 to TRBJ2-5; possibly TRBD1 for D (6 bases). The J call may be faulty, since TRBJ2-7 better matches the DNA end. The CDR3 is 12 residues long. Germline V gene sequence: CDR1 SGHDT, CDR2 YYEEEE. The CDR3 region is CASSLDRVEQYF. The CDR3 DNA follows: TGTGCCAGCAGCTTGGACAGGGTCGAGCAGTACTTC.

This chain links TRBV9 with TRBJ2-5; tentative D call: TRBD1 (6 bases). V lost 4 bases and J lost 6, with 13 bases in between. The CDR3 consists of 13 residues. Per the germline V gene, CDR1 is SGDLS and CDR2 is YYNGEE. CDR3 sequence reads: CASSPWGRKTQYF. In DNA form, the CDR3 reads TGTGCCAGCAGCCCATGGGGGCGGAAGACCCAGTACTTC.